These 9 T cell receptor beta chains were all obtained from the same sample, sequenced in a study of cytomegalovirus exposure and HLA in healthy donors. The PCR employed 60 Vbeta primers together with 13 Jbeta primers. TCRdb's table, derived via immunoSEQ multiplex PCR, lists solely in-frame clones and lacks some. Here the sample spans about 110,000 clones, 65% to 80% being singletons. The specimen was PBMCs. The receptors come from a male donor in good health and CMV-seronegative.

This chain connects TRBV7-6 to TRBJ2-2; the D is unclear. The germline V and J ends were trimmed by 5 bases and 5 bases, with 12 bases remaining between them. This CDR3 has 14 amino acids. The germline V gene encodes CDR1 SGHVS and CDR2 FNYEAQ. The CDR3 is CASSPGGVTGELFF. CDR3 coding DNA: TGTGCCAGCAGCCCCGGCGGAGTAACCGGGGAGCTGTTTTTT.

The chain joins TRBV10-1 to TRBJ2-3; a possible D gene is TRBD1 (6 bases). V was pared by 5 bases and J by 1 base, with 7 bases between. The CDR3 has 13 residues. Germline CDR1 and CDR2: WNHNN and SYGVQD (reference sequence). The CDR3, as DNA: TGCGCCAGCAGTTCAGGGGGCACAGATACGCAGTATTTT. It codes for CASSSGGTDTQYF.

The chain has TRBV7-9 and TRBJ1-2; D is unresolved. The ends were cut back, 1 base at V and 7 bases at J, with 7 bases in the middle. The germline V gene has CDR1 SEHNR and CDR2 FQNEAQ (reference sequence). The CDR3 covers 12 residues. The CDR3 region is CASSLESGGYTF. CDR3 coding DNA: TGTGCCAGCAGCTTAGAAAGCGGTGGCTACACCTTC.

This chain connects TRBV5-1 to TRBJ2-7; D unresolved. The CDR3 sequence is 14 residues long. With 1 base removed from V and 1 base from J, the gap between germline ends came to 9 bases. Germline assignment: CDR1 SGHRS and CDR2 YFSETQ. In DNA, the CDR3 is TGCGCCAGCAGCTTGATCGTCGGTTCCTACGAGCAGTACTTC. Protein sequence: CASSLIVGSYEQYF.

This clone has a handful of counts. V usage is TRBV5-6 and J usage is TRBJ1-1; TRBD1 might be the D (6 bases). The CDR3 spans 15 residues. Looked up from germline, CDR1 is SGHDT and CDR2 is YYEEEE. The germline V and J ends were trimmed by 4 bases and 6 bases, with 19 bases remaining between them. As DNA, the CDR3 is TGTGCCAGCAGCCGGCGGACAGAGAGAAGGGCTGAAGCTTTCTTT. Translation gives CASSRRTERRAEAFF.

This clone was observed a few times. The chain joins TRBV6-6 to TRBJ1-5; 9 nucleotides align to TRBD1. Germline V gene sequence: CDR1 MNHNY, CDR2 SVGAGI (reference sequence). CDR3 length: 15 residues. Losses at the gene ends were 6 bases for V and 2 bases for J; bases not matched to a gene: 5. CDR3 bases: TGTGCCAGCAGCATACAGGGGGCAGGCAATCAGCCCCAGCATTTT. Translated, it gives CASSIQGAGNQPQHF.

The V gene is TRBV5-8, the J gene TRBJ1-2, with 10 bases identical to TRBD1. The V segment lost 10 bases and the J segment 2 bases; nucleotides outside the gene matches: 11. CDR3 length equals 15 residues. Germline V CDR1 and CDR2: SGHTS, YDEGEE. As DNA, the CDR3 is TGTGCCGGCTTCGACAGGGGGCCACAAAACTATGGCTACACCTTC. Protein: CAGFDRGPQNYGYTF. Full variable domain (rest looked up from reference TRBV5-8 and TRBJ1-2): EAGVTQSPTHLIKTRGQQATLRCSPISGHTSVYWYQQALGLGLQFLLWYDEGEERNRGNFPPRFSGRQFPNYSSELNVNALELEDSALYLCAGFDRGPQNYGYTFGSGTRLTVV.

This clone was observed a few times. DNA for the CDR3: TGCGCCAGCAGCCCTCCGGACAGAGCCTACGAGCAGTACTTC. Translated: CASSPPDRAYEQYF. The J gene is TRBJ2-7, the V gene TRBV4-1; tentatively, D is TRBD1 (6 bases). This CDR3 region has 14 residues. Germline V gene data show CDR1 as MGHRA and CDR2 as YSYEKL. Trimming took 4 bases from V and 2 from J, leaving 12 bases between them.

The chain carries TRBV28 and TRBJ2-2; 12 bases are shared with TRBD1. In germline, CDR1 is MDHEN, CDR2 SYDVKM. CDR3 length equals 22 residues. Losses at the gene ends were 5 bases for V and 7 bases for J; bases not matched to a gene: 26. The CDR3 spells CASSSPHVRDRGPTSRGGELFF. CDR3 DNA: TGTGCCAGCAGTAGTCCGCACGTGCGGGACAGGGGGCCCACTTCGAGGGGCGGGGAGCTGTTTTTT.